The clone carrying this T cell receptor beta chain was observed at least ten times. This sample was taken from a study of CD8+CD57+ T cells in acquired aplastic anemia. The wider study: When averaged, DNA from sorted CD4+ and CD8+ cells came to around 3.1 ug.

The CDR3 sequence is 14 residues long. Trimming pared 6 bases from V and 5 bases from J, leaving 19 bases between. Germline-derived CDR1 and CDR2 are SQVTM and ANQGSEA. Genomic DNA was employed as the template in profiling TCR beta VDJ and CDR3. In TCRdb, the reads were re-called with MiXCR into one record per CDR3 protein. The table has under 200,000 distinct CDR3 sequences, 40% to 50% seen once. All patients picked for sequencing had shown, by flow cytometry, an expansion of CD8+CD57+ cells. Blood was sampled before the patients had received any therapy. The chain couples TRBV29-1 to TRBJ1-1; no clear D gene. The receptor's source is a human donor with aplastic anemia. The sample taken for sequencing was sorted CD4+, CD8+, or CD8+CD57+ T cells (not recorded which) from PBMCs. CDR3 sequence (DNA): TGCAGCGTCCGTCAGGAAGGGTTGGTGACTGAAGCTTTCTTT. This codes for CSVRQEGLVTEAFF.